The 26 T cell receptor beta chains below were found in one sample sequenced in a study of blood T cell repertoires in COVID-19. Assay used: immunoSEQ multiplex PCR; TCRdb lists only in-frame clones, some missing. The sample comprises around 70,000 clones, around 80% of which are singletons, and 18% rests with the top ten. The sequenced sample consisted of peripheral blood. The source is a man between 65 and 85 years old who had recovered from COVID-19.

The chain is built from TRBV30 and TRBJ1-6; D unclear. Per germline, CDR1 GTSNPN and CDR2 SVGIG (reference sequence). V lost 3 bases, J lost 0 bases, and 12 bases lay in between. The CDR3 is 16 residues long. CDR3 bases: TGTGCCTGGAGGGTAACTGGAGCCTCCTATAATTCACCCCTCCACTTT. Translation gives CAWRVTGASYNSPLHF.

This clone was observed a handful of times. V is TRBV30 and J is TRBJ2-3; TRBD2 agrees at 7 bases. The CDR3 runs to 16 residues. J gave up 4 bases and V 3 bases, and 13 bases lay outside the gene matches. Germline V gene lookup returns CDR1 GTSNPN and CDR2 SVGIG (reference sequence). CDR3 DNA sequence: TGTGCCTGGAGCTCTTCACGGTCTAGCGGCCCAGATACGCAGTATTTT. It translates to CAWSSSRSSGPDTQYF. Full variable domain (outside the CDR3, taken from reference TRBV30 and TRBJ2-3): SQTIHQWPATLVQPVGSPLSLECTVEGTSNPNLYWYRQAAGRGLQLLFYSVGIGQISSEVPQNLSASRPQDRQFILSSKKLLLSDSGFYLCAWSSSRSSGPDTQYFGPGTRLTVL.

V usage is TRBV12-3 or TRBV12-4 and J usage is TRBJ2-2; D is unclear. Trimming cost V 6 bases and J 5 bases, with 10 bases left between them. This CDR3 comprises 13 residues. The chain's CDR3 is CASRVADTGELFF. As DNA, the CDR3 is TGTGCCAGCAGGGTGGCAGATACCGGGGAGCTGTTTTTT.

The chain combines TRBV9 with TRBJ2-1, with 8 bases that match TRBD1. The CDR3 covers 13 residues. Germline CDR1 is SGDLS and CDR2 is YYNGEE. The V and J ends lost 3 bases and 7 bases, in that order; junction bases with no gene match: 3. The DNA of the CDR3 is TGTGCCAGCAGCGACCGACAGGGGAATGAGCAGTTCTTC. Translated, it gives CASSDRQGNEQFF.

A single count supports this clone. The chain uses TRBV19 and TRBJ2-2, with 8 positions matching TRBD1. This CDR3 has 13 residues. With 6 bases clipped from V and 5 bases from J, the junction kept 2 bases outside the gene matches. Germline V gives CDR1 LNHDA, CDR2 SQIVND (reference sequence). CDR3 sequence reads: CASSRQGTGELFF. The DNA for the CDR3 is TGTGCCAGTAGCCGACAGGGGACCGGGGAGCTGTTTTTT.

This clone was observed once. This chain connects TRBV5-1 to TRBJ1-5; 7 nucleotides line up with TRBD1. The germline CDR1 and CDR2 sequences are SGHRS and YFSETQ. The junction had 2 bases not matched to a gene; V was cut back by 1 base and J by 4 bases. This CDR3 has 14 amino acids. This chain's CDR3 is CASSLSDRNQPQHF. The CDR3 region has the DNA TGCGCCAGCAGCTTGTCGGACAGGAATCAGCCCCAGCATTTT.

This clone has just a few counts. The rearrangement links TRBV3-1 (or the pseudogene TRBV3-2) to TRBJ1-5; D is uncertain. Per the germline V gene, CDR1 is LGHDT and CDR2 is YNNKEL (reference sequence). The CDR3 extends over 13 amino acids. V dropped 4 bases and J dropped 3 bases, with 7 bases sitting between them. The CDR3 sequence is CASSRSYNQPQHF. The DNA of the CDR3 is TGTGCCAGCAGCCGCAGTTACAATCAGCCCCAGCATTTT.

V is TRBV29-1 and J is TRBJ2-3; 9 positions match TRBD2. The CDR3 length is 15 residues. V trimming: 4 bases; J trimming: 6 bases; junction bases outside the gene matches: 11. Germline V gene data show CDR1 as SQVTM and CDR2 as ANQGSEA. The CDR3 bases are TGCAGCGTTGGGCGACTAGCGGAGGGCGTGGATACGCAGTATTTT. Encoded protein: CSVGRLAEGVDTQYF.

This rearrangement joins TRBV5-6 to TRBJ1-4; possibly TRBD1 for D (6 bases). V was pared by 0 bases and J by 7 bases, with 13 bases between. This CDR3 comprises 15 residues. Per germline, CDR1 SGHDT and CDR2 YYEEEE. The CDR3 sequence is CASSLGAGESEKLFF. The CDR3 DNA sequence: TGTGCCAGCAGCTTGGGCGCAGGGGAAAGTGAAAAACTGTTTTTT.

Worth noting for this clone: At the DNA level, this CDR3 is encoded by other sequences in the same sample as well. This chain uses TRBV29-1 with TRBJ1-5; 9 nucleotides match TRBD1. With 6 bases clipped from V and 5 bases from J, the junction kept 5 bases outside the gene matches. CDR1 is SQVTM and CDR2 is ANQGSEA in the germline V gene. CDR3 size: 13 residues. The CDR3 loop reads CSVEQGADQPQHF. CDR3 in DNA: TGCAGCGTCGAACAGGGGGCCGATCAGCCCCAGCATTTT.

The V gene is TRBV11-2, the J gene TRBJ2-7; D may be TRBD2 (7 bases). The CDR3 runs 17 residues. The germline V and J ends were trimmed by 5 bases and 0 bases, with 20 bases remaining between them. CDR1 SGHAT and CDR2 FQNNGV come from the germline V gene. The CDR3 spells CASSLPAGGPLSYEQYF. CDR3 bases: TGTGCCAGCAGCCTACCCGCCGGGGGGCCCCTCTCCTACGAGCAGTACTTC.

This rearrangement joins TRBV5-6 to TRBJ1-2, with TRBD1 identical over 9 bases. Per germline, CDR1 SGHDT and CDR2 YYEEEE. Trimming cost V 0 bases and J 7 bases; bases outside gene matches: 7. The CDR3 sequence is 15 residues long. This chain's CDR3 is CASSLGTGVGSGYTF. CDR3 bases: TGTGCCAGCAGCTTGGGGACAGGGGTGGGGAGTGGCTACACCTTC.

The chain combines TRBV4-1 with TRBJ1-4; D ambiguous. The CDR3 totals 13 residues. From germline, CDR1 is MGHRA and CDR2 YSYEKL. V lost 3 bases, J lost 4 bases, and 6 bases lay in between. The CDR3: CASSQSGNEKLFF. The DNA for the CDR3 is TGCGCCAGCAGCCAGTCGGGTAATGAAAAACTGTTTTTT.

In this sample, this clone is medium-sized. This rearrangement joins TRBV5-4 to TRBJ1-3, with 8 nucleotides matching TRBD1. Germline CDR1 SGHNT, CDR2 YYREEE (reference sequence). The CDR3 contains 16 residues. V shed 4 bases and J 0 bases; nucleotides not matched to a gene: 6. The CDR3: CASSGGTGYSGNTIYF. The CDR3, as DNA: TGTGCCAGCAGCGGGGGGACAGGTTACTCTGGAAACACCATATATTTT.

This chain's CDR3 is CASSYSAVSLDEQYF. The CDR3 DNA is TGTGCCAGCAGTTACTCGGCAGTCTCCTTGGACGAGCAGTACTTC. The chain is built from TRBV6-2 or TRBV6-3 and TRBJ2-7; no clear D. This CDR3 has 15 amino acids. V was clipped by 0 bases and J by 5 bases, with 14 bases between them. CDR1 and CDR2 (germline): MNHEY, SVGEGT.

The chain uses TRBV9 and TRBJ2-3, with a weak D call TRBD1 (5 bases). Trimming removed 4 bases at V and 3 bases at J, with 18 bases between. The CDR3 length is 16 residues. Germline V lookup: CDR1 SGDLS, CDR2 YYNGEE. DNA of the CDR3: TGTGCCAGCAGCTTACAGATGGGGCGCCGAACAGATACGCAGTATTTT. This sequence encodes CASSLQMGRRTDTQYF. Variable domain in full (rest from reference TRBV9 and TRBJ2-3): DSGVTQTPKHLITATGQRVTLRCSPRSGDLSVYWYQQSLDQGLQFLIQYYNGEERAKGNILERFSAQQFPDLHSELNLSSLELGDSALYFCASSLQMGRRTDTQYFGPGTRLTVL.

Here the CDR3 reads CATPGQGAGNTIYF. The CDR3, as DNA: TGTGCCACCCCGGGACAGGGGGCGGGAAACACCATATATTTT. V usage is TRBV10-3 and J usage is TRBJ1-3; TRBD1 matches at 12 bases. V lost 10 bases, J lost 4 bases, and 5 bases stayed unmatched. Germline lookup yields CDR1 ENHRY and CDR2 SYGVKD. This CDR3 region has 14 residues.

The chain recombines TRBV11-2 with TRBJ2-5, with 9 positions matching TRBD2. Germline V lookup: CDR1 SGHAT, CDR2 FQNNGV. This CDR3 is 18 amino acids long. Germline trimming cut 4 bases from V and 3 bases from J; bases unmatched to any gene: 15. CDR3: CASSSTGTSSVFEETQYF. The DNA of the CDR3 is TGTGCCAGCAGCTCCACCGGGACTAGCTCTGTATTCGAAGAGACCCAGTACTTC.

The CDR3 nucleotides read TGTGCCAGTAGATCGGGACAGGTAAATCAGCCCCAGCATTTT. Translated: CASRSGQVNQPQHF. This chain uses TRBV19 with TRBJ1-5, with 8 bases aligning to TRBD1. CDR1 is LNHDA and CDR2 is SQIVND in the germline V gene (reference sequence). The CDR3 extends over 14 amino acids. Trimming took 6 bases from V and 4 from J; bases not matched to a gene: 5.

In its sample, this clone was seen a few times. The genes are TRBV4-3 and TRBJ1-1, with unresolved D. The CDR3 contains 13 residues. Germline V gene sequence: CDR1 LGHNA, CDR2 YSLEER. V lost 4 bases and J 5 bases, leaving 11 bases between the germline ends. The CDR3 region has the DNA TGCGCCAGCAGCCGTAGGGAGTTTACTGAAGCTTTCTTT. It is translated as CASSRREFTEAFF.

This clone was counted between two and nine times. This chain uses TRBV4-3 with TRBJ1-1; TRBD1 is a possible D gene (5 bases). V was shortened by 5 bases and J by 0 bases, with 13 bases between the two germline ends. Germline CDR1 is LGHNA and CDR2 is YSLEER. There are 15 residues in the CDR3. CDR3 in DNA: TGCGCCAGCAGCTTAGGGGAACATATGAACACTGAAGCTTTCTTT. It specifies CASSLGEHMNTEAFF.

This chain connects TRBV27 to TRBJ2-3; TRBD1 matches at 7 bases. The V segment lost 2 bases and the J segment 7 bases; nucleotides outside the gene matches: 9. CDR1 is MNHEY, CDR2 SMNVEV, per germline (reference sequence). The CDR3 loop spans 15 amino acids. In nucleotides, the CDR3 is TGTGCCAGCAGTTTACGGGGACAGTCCCTTCATACGCAGTATTTT. This sequence encodes CASSLRGQSLHTQYF.

This chain joins TRBV29-1 and TRBJ2-5; TRBD2 might be the D (5 bases). Germline V gene sequence: CDR1 SQVTM, CDR2 ANQGSEA. V shed 1 base and J shed 5 bases, with 5 bases lying between them. This CDR3 spans 11 amino acids. For the CDR3, the DNA is TGCAGCGTTGAAGCGGGGGAGACCCAGTACTTC. It yields the protein CSVEAGETQYF.

The CDR3 DNA reads TGTGCCAGCAGCTTCTGGGACAGCCAAGAGACCCAGTACTTC. Amino acids: CASSFWDSQETQYF. The V and J genes are TRBV5-5 and TRBJ2-5; TRBD1 aligns across 7 bases. The V and J ends lost 2 bases and 1 base, in that order; junction bases with no gene match: 2. CDR3 length equals 14 residues. Germline CDR1 SGHKS, CDR2 YYEKEE (reference sequence).

The J gene is TRBJ2-7, the V gene TRBV27; 11 bases are a match to TRBD2. The ends lost 2 bases at V and 1 base at J; junction bases unmatched: 16. The V gene's germline CDR1 is MNHEY and CDR2 SMNVEV (reference sequence). This CDR3 is 20 amino acids long. CDR3 amino acids: CASSLGRYTETSGSSYEQYF. The CDR3 bases are TGTGCCAGCAGTTTAGGTAGATACACTGAAACTAGCGGGAGTTCCTACGAGCAGTACTTC.

The chain has TRBV20-1 and TRBJ2-5, with D hard to call. Trimming stripped 3 bases from V and 0 bases from J, with 11 bases between. The length of the CDR3 is 14 residues. Germline values: CDR1 DFQATT, CDR2 SNEGSKA (reference sequence). DNA of the CDR3: TGCAGTGCTAGTAGCCCATTCGACCAAGAGACCCAGTACTTC. Translating gives CSASSPFDQETQYF.